This T cell receptor beta chain derives from a study of blood T cell repertoires in COVID-19. On the study more broadly: The United States, Italy and Spain were the sources of the acute and convalescent COVID-19 samples. The cDNA or gDNA used as material had been derived from T cells, B-cell-depleted T cells, or PBMCs.

As originally analysed: Nucleated cell counts were estimated from reference gene primer amplification. Clones were sequenced by immunoSEQ multiplex PCR, and TCRdb holds only the in-frame ones, with some missing. V and J calls and clone size are as listed in that table; D and trimming were resolved from the DNA. The top ten hold around 1.2% of the sample, which has about 210,000 clones, around 90% seen once. CDR1 and CDR2 (germline): MDHEN, SYDVKM. The CDR3 runs 18 residues. With 5 bases clipped from V and 2 bases from J, the junction kept 8 bases outside the gene matches. The receptor comes from a man aged 30 to 45 with acute or convalescent COVID-19. Material for sequencing was peripheral blood. The V call is TRBV28, the J call TRBJ2-6, with 11 nucleotides matching TRBD1. The CDR3 loop is CASSHSSGQGAGANVLTF. The CDR3, as DNA: TGTGCCAGCAGTCACTCTTCGGGACAGGGGGCTGGGGCCAACGTCCTGACTTTC.